This TCR beta chain was sequenced during a study of breast tumors, draining lymph nodes, adjacent tissues. Study conclusions and caveats: Compared with lymph nodes, tumors were less diverse; compared with nontumor tissue, more. The data were judged consistent with most tumor T cells coming from lymph node and expanding in tumor. Compared with basal-like, luminal-like tumors shared significantly more repertoire with nontumor tissue. Tumor T cell lymph node origin was a supported hypothesis, not proven.

This CDR3 contains 15 residues. Germline V gene data show CDR1 as SGHVS and CDR2 as FNYEAQ. V was trimmed by 5 bases and J by 2 bases, leaving 13 bases between them. TCRdb fed the multiplex PCR reads into MiXCR, producing one record per CDR3 protein. The repertoire holds 12,000 to 15,000 distinct CDR3 sequences, roughly 55% seen once, with about 33% in the top ten. In this sample, this clonotype is large. What it binds is unknown. The TCR sequence derives from a female donor with breast cancer. Some clones in this sample may be carry-over from other donors' samples. Sequenced material: tumor-adjacent breast tissue. The chain carries TRBV7-6 and TRBJ2-1; D may be TRBD2 (5 bases). This CDR3 is CASSPGVDAYNEQFF. CDR3 DNA: TGTGCCAGCAGCCCCGGGGTAGATGCCTACAATGAGCAGTTCTTC.